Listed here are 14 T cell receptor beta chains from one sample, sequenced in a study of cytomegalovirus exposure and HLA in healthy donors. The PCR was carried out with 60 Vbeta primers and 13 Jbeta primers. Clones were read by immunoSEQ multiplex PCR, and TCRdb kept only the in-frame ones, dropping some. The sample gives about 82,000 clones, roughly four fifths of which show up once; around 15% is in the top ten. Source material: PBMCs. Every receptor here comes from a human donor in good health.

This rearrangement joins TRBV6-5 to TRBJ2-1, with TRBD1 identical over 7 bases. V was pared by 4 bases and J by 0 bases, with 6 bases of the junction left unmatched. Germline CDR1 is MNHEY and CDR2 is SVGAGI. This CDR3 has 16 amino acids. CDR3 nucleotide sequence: TGTGCCAGCAGTTTGGGACAGCCGTTCTCCTACAATGAGCAGTTCTTC. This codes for CASSLGQPFSYNEQFF.

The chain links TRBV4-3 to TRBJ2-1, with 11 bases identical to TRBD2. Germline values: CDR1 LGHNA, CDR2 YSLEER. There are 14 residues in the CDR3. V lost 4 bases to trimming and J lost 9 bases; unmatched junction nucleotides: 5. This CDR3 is CASSPRLAGGEQFF. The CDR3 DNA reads TGCGCCAGCAGCCCGAGGCTAGCGGGGGGTGAGCAGTTCTTC.

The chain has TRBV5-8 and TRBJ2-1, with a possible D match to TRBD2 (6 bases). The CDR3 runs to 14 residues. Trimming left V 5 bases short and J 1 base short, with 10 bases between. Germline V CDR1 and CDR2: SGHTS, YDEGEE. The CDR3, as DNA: TGTGCCAGCAGGCCCGGGACTTCCTACAATGAGCAGTTCTTC. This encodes CASRPGTSYNEQFF.

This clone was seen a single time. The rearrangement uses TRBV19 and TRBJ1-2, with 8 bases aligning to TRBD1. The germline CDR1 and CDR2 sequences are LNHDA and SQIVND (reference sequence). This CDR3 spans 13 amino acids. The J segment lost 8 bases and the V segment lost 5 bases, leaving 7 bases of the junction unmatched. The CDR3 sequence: CASSPRDRGGYTF. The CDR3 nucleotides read TGTGCCAGTAGTCCCCGCGACAGGGGCGGCTACACCTTC.

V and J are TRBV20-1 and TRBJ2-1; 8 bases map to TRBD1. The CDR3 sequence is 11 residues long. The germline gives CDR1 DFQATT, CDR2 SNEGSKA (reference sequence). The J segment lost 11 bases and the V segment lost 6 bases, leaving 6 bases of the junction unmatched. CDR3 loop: CSAVDRGKQFF. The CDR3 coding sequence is TGCAGTGCAGTAGACAGGGGTAAGCAGTTCTTC.

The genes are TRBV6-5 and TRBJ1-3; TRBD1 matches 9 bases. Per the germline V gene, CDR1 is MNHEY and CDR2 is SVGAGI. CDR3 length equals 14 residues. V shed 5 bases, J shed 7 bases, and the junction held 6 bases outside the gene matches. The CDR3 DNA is TGTGCCAGCAGTACTGCGACAGGGGGGAACACCATATATTTT. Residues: CASSTATGGNTIYF.

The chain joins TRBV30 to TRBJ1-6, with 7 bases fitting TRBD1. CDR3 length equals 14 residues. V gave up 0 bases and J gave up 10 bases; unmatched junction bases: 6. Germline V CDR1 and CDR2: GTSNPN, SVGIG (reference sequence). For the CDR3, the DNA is TGTGCCTGGAGTGTAACGACAGGGTACTCACCCCTCCACTTT. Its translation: CAWSVTTGYSPLHF.

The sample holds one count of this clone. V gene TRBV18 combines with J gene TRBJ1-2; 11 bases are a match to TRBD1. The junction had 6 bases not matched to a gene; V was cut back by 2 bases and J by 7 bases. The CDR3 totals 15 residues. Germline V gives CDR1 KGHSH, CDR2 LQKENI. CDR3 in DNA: TGTGCCAGCTCACCAGGACAGGGGGCGTTTTTTGGCTACACCTTC. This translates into CASSPGQGAFFGYTF.

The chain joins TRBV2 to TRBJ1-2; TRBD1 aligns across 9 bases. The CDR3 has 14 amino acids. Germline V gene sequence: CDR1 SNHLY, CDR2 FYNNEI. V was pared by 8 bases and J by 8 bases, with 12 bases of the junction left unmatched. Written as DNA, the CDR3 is TGTGCCAGCGGCAGGGACAGGGTAGTAGGCGGCTACACCTTC. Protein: CASGRDRVVGGYTF. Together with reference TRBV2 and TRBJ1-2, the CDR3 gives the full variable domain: EPEVTQTPSHQVTQMGQEVILRCVPISNHLYFYWYRQILGQKVEFLVSFYNNEISEKSEIFDDQFSVERPDGSNFTLKIRSTKLEDSAMYFCASGRDRVVGGYTFGSGTRLTVV.

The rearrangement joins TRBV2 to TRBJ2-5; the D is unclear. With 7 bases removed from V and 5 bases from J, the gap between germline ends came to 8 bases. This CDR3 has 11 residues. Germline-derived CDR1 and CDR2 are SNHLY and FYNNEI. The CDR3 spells CASIVSETQYF. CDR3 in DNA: TGTGCCAGCATAGTCTCGGAGACCCAGTACTTC.

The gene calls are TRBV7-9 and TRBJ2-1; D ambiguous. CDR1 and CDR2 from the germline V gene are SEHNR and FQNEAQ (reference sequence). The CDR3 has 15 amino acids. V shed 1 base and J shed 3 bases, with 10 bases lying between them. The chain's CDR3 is CASSLGGRDYNEQFF. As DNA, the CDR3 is TGTGCCAGCAGCTTAGGCGGCAGAGACTACAATGAGCAGTTCTTC.

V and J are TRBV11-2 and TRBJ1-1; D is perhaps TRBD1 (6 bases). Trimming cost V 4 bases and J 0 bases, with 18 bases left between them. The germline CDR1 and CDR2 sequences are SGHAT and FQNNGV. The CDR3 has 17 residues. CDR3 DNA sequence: TGTGCCAGCAGCTCGAGAAACCCAGGGGCTATGAACACTGAAGCTTTCTTT. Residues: CASSSRNPGAMNTEAFF.

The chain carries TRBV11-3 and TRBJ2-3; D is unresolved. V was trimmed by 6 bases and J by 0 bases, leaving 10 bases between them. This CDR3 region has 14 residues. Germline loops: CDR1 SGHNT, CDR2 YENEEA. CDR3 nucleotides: TGTGCCAGCAGTATTCAGTCGAGCACAGATACGCAGTATTTT. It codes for CASSIQSSTDTQYF.

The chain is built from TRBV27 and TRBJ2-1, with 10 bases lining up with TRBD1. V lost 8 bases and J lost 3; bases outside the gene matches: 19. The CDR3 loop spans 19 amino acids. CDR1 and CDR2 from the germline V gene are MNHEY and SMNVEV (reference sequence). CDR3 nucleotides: TGTGCCAGCTTAAAAACCGGGACAGGGGTAATCGAGTTCTACAATGAGCAGTTCTTC. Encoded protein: CASLKTGTGVIEFYNEQFF.